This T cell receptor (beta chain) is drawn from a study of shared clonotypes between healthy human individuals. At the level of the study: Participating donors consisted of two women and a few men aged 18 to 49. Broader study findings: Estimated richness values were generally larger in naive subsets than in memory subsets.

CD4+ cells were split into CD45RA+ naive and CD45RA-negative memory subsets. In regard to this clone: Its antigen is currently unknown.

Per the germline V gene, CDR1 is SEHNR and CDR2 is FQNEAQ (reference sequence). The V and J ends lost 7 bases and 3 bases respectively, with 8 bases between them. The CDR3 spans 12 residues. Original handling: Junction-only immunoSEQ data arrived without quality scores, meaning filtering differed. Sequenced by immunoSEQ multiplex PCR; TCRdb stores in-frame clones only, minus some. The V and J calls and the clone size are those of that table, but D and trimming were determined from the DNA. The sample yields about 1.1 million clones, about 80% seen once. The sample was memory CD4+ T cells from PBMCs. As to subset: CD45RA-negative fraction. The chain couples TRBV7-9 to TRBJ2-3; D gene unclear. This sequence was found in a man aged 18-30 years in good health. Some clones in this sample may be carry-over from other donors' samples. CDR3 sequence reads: CASTWVTDTQYF. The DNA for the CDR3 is TGTGCCAGCACTTGGGTGACAGATACGCAGTATTTT.